These 18 T cell receptor beta chains originate from one sample sequenced in a study of post-analysis software for immune sequencing data. Their antigens remain unidentified. Overall study results and limits: Five or six TRBV segments, TRBV5-6, TRBV5-1 and TRBV20-1 among them, were found more frequent in patients than controls.

Libraries were made from TCR beta cDNA, and they carried unique molecular identifiers. Each CDR3 protein is one row after TCRdb ran MiXCR on the PCR reads. The sample includes 750,000 to 900,000 distinct CDR3 sequences, roughly 46% of them seen just once. Sequencing used blood. The receptor set was obtained from a girl between 5 and 17 years old with multiple sclerosis.

The genes are TRBV20-1 and TRBJ2-1; D is perhaps TRBD2 (5 bases). V lost 1 base, J lost 10 bases, and 17 bases lay in between. This CDR3 is 14 amino acids long. CDR1 is DFQATT and CDR2 is SNEGSKA in the germline V gene (reference sequence). Written as DNA, the CDR3 is TGCAGTGCTAGAGCCACTCACCGGGAACAGGAGCAGTTCTTC. Its translation: CSARATHREQEQFF.

DNA for the CDR3: TGTGCCAGCTCACCGTTCCCTGCCTACAATGAGCAGTTCTTC. It translates to CASSPFPAYNEQFF. The V call is TRBV18, the J call TRBJ2-1, with no clear D. The CDR3 sequence is 14 residues long. V lost 3 bases to trimming and J lost 2 bases, with 8 bases between them. Germline lookup yields CDR1 KGHSH and CDR2 LQKENI.

The CDR3 nucleotides are TGCAGTGCTAGATACCCTTTCCGAAATGAGCAGTTCTTC. It is translated as CSARYPFRNEQFF. This chain links TRBV20-1 with TRBJ2-1; D gene unclear. This CDR3 is 13 amino acids long. Trimming cost V 2 bases and J 7 bases, with 12 bases left between them. Germline lookup yields CDR1 DFQATT and CDR2 SNEGSKA (reference sequence).

The chain carries TRBV12-3 or TRBV12-4 and TRBJ2-1, with 12 bases lining up with TRBD1. Germline trimming cut 4 bases from V and 6 bases from J; bases unmatched to any gene: 13. The CDR3 contains 18 residues. Written as DNA, the CDR3 is TGTGCCAGCAGTTACCTTGGGACAGGGGGCTGGTTGAGCAATGAGCAGTTCTTC. Its translation: CASSYLGTGGWLSNEQFF.

This clonotype was detected only once. This chain links TRBV29-1 with TRBJ2-1; D possibly corresponds to TRBD2 (6 bases). Trimming shortened V by 7 bases and J by 9 bases, and 19 bases separated the two germline ends. CDR3 length equals 13 residues. Looked up from germline, CDR1 is SQVTM and CDR2 is ANQGSEA. This chain's CDR3 is CSAGTYPLGEQFF. CDR3 DNA sequence: TGCAGCGCCGGGACTTACCCCTTGGGTGAGCAGTTCTTC.

The genes are TRBV15 and TRBJ2-1; 8 bases are shared with TRBD1. Germline V gene sequence: CDR1 LNHNV, CDR2 YYDKDF (reference sequence). The CDR3 consists of 15 residues. V lost 0 bases to trimming and J lost 6 bases; unmatched junction nucleotides: 4. CDR3 sequence reads: CATSRDRGPGNEQFF. DNA for the CDR3: TGTGCCACCAGCAGAGACAGGGGGCCCGGCAATGAGCAGTTCTTC.

The genes are TRBV12-3 or TRBV12-4 and TRBJ1-5, with unresolved D. V was cut by 5 bases and J by 6 bases, with 17 bases left in between. The CDR3 covers 15 residues. CDR3 region: CASSTTEGSSQPQHF. CDR3 DNA: TGTGCCAGCAGTACTACGGAAGGTTCTTCTCAGCCCCAGCATTTT.

The V and J genes are TRBV7-2 and TRBJ2-6; 7 nucleotides line up with TRBD2. J gave up 0 bases and V 4 bases, and 6 bases lay outside the gene matches. The CDR3 is made up of 17 amino acids. Germline V gives CDR1 SGHTA, CDR2 FQGNSA. The CDR3 DNA is TGTGCCAGCAGCTCCCAAGCGGGGACCTCTGGGGCCAACGTCCTGACTTTC. This translates into CASSSQAGTSGANVLTF.

As for this clonotype: This may stem from a read error, because a much larger clone lies one nucleotide away. The J gene is TRBJ1-2, the V gene TRBV10-2; TRBD1 aligns across 8 bases. Per germline, CDR1 WSHSY and CDR2 SAAADI. CDR3 length equals 15 residues. The CDR3 DNA is TGCGCCAGCAGTGATACGGCAGGGGGCAACTATGGCTGCACCTTC. Encoded protein: CASSDTAGGNYGCTF.

This chain connects TRBV2 to TRBJ2-7; 7 nucleotides match TRBD2. The V and J ends lost 5 bases and 0 bases, in that order; junction bases with no gene match: 10. This CDR3 comprises 16 residues. CDR1 is SNHLY and CDR2 is FYNNEI in the germline V gene. The CDR3 DNA follows: TGTGCCAGCAGTACGATCCTCCGGACTAGCTCCTACGAGCAGTACTTC. This codes for CASSTILRTSSYEQYF.

DNA of the CDR3: TGCAGTGCTAGAAGGCGGGCACAAGAGACCCAGTACTTC. This sequence encodes CSARRRAQETQYF. The chain employs TRBV20-1 and TRBJ2-5, with D perhaps matching TRBD2 (5 bases). Germline V gene lookup returns CDR1 DFQATT and CDR2 SNEGSKA (reference sequence). This CDR3 comprises 13 residues. V was trimmed by 2 bases and J by 2 bases, leaving 9 bases between them.

The V and J genes are TRBV2 and TRBJ2-7, with D perhaps assigned TRBD1 or TRBD2 (5 bases each). This CDR3 comprises 13 residues. Germline CDR1 reads SNHLY; CDR2 reads FYNNEI. The V end lost 7 bases, the J end lost 2 bases, and 12 bases lay between the germline ends. For the CDR3, the DNA is TGTGCCAGCACCTGGGGACCCCCCTACGAGCAGTACTTC. It is translated as CASTWGPPYEQYF.

The V gene is TRBV7-8, the J gene TRBJ2-7, with D unclear. The V gene lost 3 bases and the J gene lost 0 bases, with 9 bases spanning the gap. There are 14 residues in the CDR3. Per germline, CDR1 SGHVS and CDR2 FQNEAQ. The CDR3 loop is CASSFVESSYEQYF. CDR3 bases: TGTGCCAGCAGCTTCGTAGAGAGCTCCTACGAGCAGTACTTC.

The chain combines TRBV5-1 with TRBJ2-5; 10 nucleotides agree with TRBD2. Germline V CDR1 and CDR2: SGHRS, YFSETQ. This CDR3 region has 17 residues. V gave up 3 bases and J gave up 11 bases; unmatched junction bases: 19. Here the CDR3 reads CASSSTRLAGLQEEQYF. CDR3 in DNA: TGCGCCAGCAGCTCGACGAGACTAGCGGGCCTACAAGAAGAGCAGTACTTC.

The chain is built from TRBV12-3 or TRBV12-4 and TRBJ1-2; D is ambiguous. This CDR3 is built from 12 residues. V was cut by 6 bases and J by 3 bases, with 8 bases left in between. This CDR3 reads CASRRADYGYTF. As DNA, the CDR3 is TGTGCCAGCAGGAGGGCTGACTATGGCTACACCTTC.

The DNA for the CDR3 is TGTGCCAGCAGCTACCGGGACGGATTAAACAAAAACATTCAGTACTTC. As protein: CASSYRDGLNKNIQYF. The rearrangement links TRBV7-9 to TRBJ2-4; D could derive from TRBD1 or TRBD2 (5 bases each). The germline V gene encodes CDR1 SEHNR and CDR2 FQNEAQ (reference sequence). The germline V and J ends were trimmed by 4 bases and 3 bases, with 16 bases remaining between them. CDR3 length: 16 amino acids.

The chain uses TRBV20-1 and TRBJ2-1, with D perhaps assigned TRBD1 or TRBD2 (5 bases each). Germline V lookup: CDR1 DFQATT, CDR2 SNEGSKA (reference sequence). The CDR3 is made up of 11 amino acids. V lost 3 bases, J lost 11 bases, and 11 bases lay in between. As DNA, the CDR3 is TGCAGTGCTAGGCCCGGGGCTAAGCAGTTCTTC. As protein: CSARPGAKQFF.

This chain links TRBV9 with TRBJ2-1; the D is unclear. The CDR3 has 14 amino acids. V was pared by 3 bases and J by 8 bases, with 15 bases between. The germline gives CDR1 SGDLS, CDR2 YYNGEE. The CDR3 nucleotides read TGTGCCAGCAGCGCCCAGAACCTGCGAGATGAGCAGTTCTTC. It is translated as CASSAQNLRDEQFF.